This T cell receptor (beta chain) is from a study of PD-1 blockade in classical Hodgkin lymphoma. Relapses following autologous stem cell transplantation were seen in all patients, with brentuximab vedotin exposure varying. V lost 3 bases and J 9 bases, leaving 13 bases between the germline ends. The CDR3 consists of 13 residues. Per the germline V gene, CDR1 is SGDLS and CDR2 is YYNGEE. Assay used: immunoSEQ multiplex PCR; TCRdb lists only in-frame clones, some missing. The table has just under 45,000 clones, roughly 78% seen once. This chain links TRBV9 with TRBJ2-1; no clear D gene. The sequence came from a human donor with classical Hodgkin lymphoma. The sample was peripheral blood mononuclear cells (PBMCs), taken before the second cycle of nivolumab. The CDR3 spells CASSALVRGEQFF. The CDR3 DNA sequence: TGTGCCAGCAGCGCTTTAGTACGCGGTGAGCAGTTCTTC.